This TCR beta chain was recorded in a study of cytotoxic CD8 clonotypes in ibrutinib-treated CLL. As for the study in general: Partial responses numbered roughly 24 and complete responses 2; after a median about 62 months, roughly 15 stayed remitted and 12 progressed. Average yields of approximately 230,000 productive templates and 94,082 productive rearrangements characterized the samples.

For this clone: The target antigen is unknown.

Study-level findings and limits: The public clonotypes identified were infrequent and showed contraction or stability on treatment. Clonality was higher at ibrutinib response and returned toward baseline at progression.

Assay: immunoSEQ multiplex PCR; the TCRdb copy retains only in-frame clones and omits some. The sample records 160,000 or so clones, approximately 80% being singletons. The material was PBMCs, obtained after 24 months of ibrutinib treatment. The sequence came from a human donor with chronic lymphocytic leukemia.

The CDR3 DNA is TGCGCCAGCAGTGAGGGGCCACGCTCCTACGAGCAGTACTTC. This translates into CASSEGPRSYEQYF. The rearrangement links TRBV10-2 to TRBJ2-7; unclear D gene. CDR1 and CDR2 from the germline V gene are WSHSY and SAAADI. This CDR3 has 14 residues. The V and J ends lost 2 bases and 0 bases respectively, with 8 bases between them.